These 4 T cell receptor beta chains originate from one sample sequenced in a study of regulatory T cells in long-lasting Graves disease. Time point indicated: newly diagnosed GD, antithyroid drugs for less than 3 months. PBMC-extracted RNA yielded the TCR library. HTBI primers from iRepertoire and Arm-PCR of CDR3 regions yielded the TCR beta libraries. MiXCR was run by TCRdb on the multiplex PCR reads, yielding one entry per CDR3 protein. The table shows more than 400,000 distinct CDR3 sequences, with around 15% occurring only once. The sample was also linked to a second study, of T cells in Graves' hyperthyroidism and ophthalmopathy.

The sequencing here drew on peripheral blood mononuclear cells (PBMCs), taken at new diagnosis, from a patient treated with antithyroid drugs. All receptors come from a woman in her 30s with Graves disease.

This clonotype was counted a few times. V gene TRBV25-1 combines with J gene TRBJ1-2; 9 bases fit TRBD1. The J segment lost 5 bases and the V segment lost 5 bases, leaving 6 bases of the junction unmatched. The CDR3 sequence is 14 residues long. Germline V gene data show CDR1 as MGHDK and CDR2 as SYGVNS. CDR3 bases: TGTGCCAGCAGTCCCACCGGGACAGGGTATGGCTACACCTTC. It codes for CASSPTGTGYGYTF.

This clonotype was recorded many times. This chain joins TRBV7-3 and TRBJ2-7; possibly TRBD2 for D (6 bases). V gave up 5 bases and J gave up 2 bases, with 10 bases separating them. In germline, CDR1 is SGHTA, CDR2 FQGTGA. The CDR3 has 13 residues. The CDR3 protein is CASSPRTTYEQYF. The CDR3 DNA reads as TGTGCCAGCAGCCCACGGACTACCTACGAGCAGTACTTC.

This clonotype occurred many times. V and J are TRBV2 and TRBJ2-7; no clear D. Trimming left V 4 bases short and J 4 bases short, with 5 bases between. Per the germline V gene, CDR1 is SNHLY and CDR2 is FYNNEI. This CDR3 has 11 amino acids. The CDR3 DNA reads TGTGCCAGCAGTGGGCAGTACGAGCAGTACTTC. Residues: CASSGQYEQYF.

The chain is built from TRBV6-1 and TRBJ2-3, with D tentatively TRBD1 or TRBD2 (5 bases each). The germline V and J ends were trimmed by 7 bases and 4 bases, with 21 bases remaining between them. The CDR3 loop spans 16 amino acids. Germline CDR1 is MNHNS and CDR2 is SASEGT. CDR3 nucleotide sequence: TGTGCCAGCACCCACGGGGCTCCTCAGGGTTCAGATACGCAGTATTTT. Its translation: CASTHGAPQGSDTQYF.